The source of this TCR beta chain is a study of T cell responses to AZD1222 COVID-19 vaccine. Note on this clone: Its antigen is not known.

Germline-derived CDR1 and CDR2 are MGHDK and SYGVNS. V was shortened by 2 bases and J by 6 bases, with 7 bases between the two germline ends. CDR3 length equals 12 residues. General study results and limits: No day 14 peak samples; only post-peak repertoires were characterized. The study identified only a handful of AZD1222 recipients as seropositive at baseline. Donors skewed white British and female; clonal diversity was possibly underestimated. Nearly half of spike-specific TCRs reportedly target unmutated variant regions.

Only in-frame clones appear in the TCRdb table, and some are missing; sequencing was by immunoSEQ multiplex PCR. The table includes roughly 150,000 clones, 90% to 95% detected once. The rearrangement joins TRBV25-1 to TRBJ1-1, with TRBD1 as a possible D gene (5 bases). The sample here was peripheral blood, taken on day 0 of AZD1222 vaccination. This clonotype was obtained from an adult in good health. The CDR3 sequence is CASSEQGAEAFF. The CDR3 DNA reads TGTGCCAGCAGTGAACAGGGTGCTGAAGCTTTCTTT.